A single sample is the source of the 2 T cell receptor beta chains below, sequenced in a study of immune heterogeneity within non-small cell lung tumors. For each sample, template was roughly 640 ng of bulk tumor genomic DNA. Several widely spaced biopsies per primary tumor were taken during surgery. Those enrolled were patients newly diagnosed with untreated non-small cell lung cancer and undergoing curative surgery. Multiplex PCR amplified the TCR beta CDR3 region. Its first round ran for roughly 9 cycles with 32 V and 13 J primers. TCRdb analysed the multiplex PCR reads with MiXCR anew, one entry per CDR3 protein. The sample records about 7,200 distinct CDR3 sequences, 20% to 25% being singletons. Sequenced sample: lung tumor tissue. These receptors were collected from a man between 60 and 75 years old with non-small cell lung cancer.

This clonotype is deemed medium-sized. The chain combines TRBV12-3 or TRBV12-4 with TRBJ2-5; possible D gene TRBD1, 6 bases. The germline V and J ends were trimmed by 2 bases and 1 base, with 20 bases remaining between them. The CDR3 spans 18 residues. The CDR3 region is CASSLYPPDRTAQETQYF. DNA for the CDR3: TGTGCCAGCAGTTTATACCCCCCGGACAGAACAGCCCAAGAGACCCAGTACTTC.

In this sample, this clonotype turned up many times. The V call is TRBV2, the J call TRBJ2-2, with a weak D call TRBD1 (6 bases). Germline V gene sequence: CDR1 SNHLY, CDR2 FYNNEI. CDR3 size: 15 residues. Between the trimmed V and J ends, which lost 8 bases and 0 bases, there was a span of 13 bases. The CDR3 reads CASRLTGPNTGELFF. The CDR3 nucleotides are TGTGCCAGCCGTCTTACAGGGCCGAACACCGGGGAGCTGTTTTTT.